The entry below describes one T cell receptor (beta chain). The antigen is undetermined. PCR was performed using 60 Vbeta and 13 Jbeta primers. The assay was immunoSEQ multiplex PCR, and TCRdb's table has in-frame clones only and misses some. The sample records 250,000 to 350,000 clones, over 85% being singletons. This record belongs to a study of cytomegalovirus exposure and HLA in healthy donors. Findings and caveats of the study: There were under 200 TCR beta chains listed as cytomegalovirus-associated.

Germline V gives CDR1 MRHNA, CDR2 SNTAGT. There are 17 residues in the CDR3. Trimming at V came to 6 bases and at J to 0 bases, leaving 8 bases not matched to a gene. This TCR was sampled from a woman in her late teens or twenties in good health and CMV-seronegative. The rearrangement uses TRBV6-4 and TRBJ2-7, with 13 bases lining up with TRBD2. The sequencing input was PBMCs. CDR3: CASRPGLAGEISYEQYF. The CDR3, as DNA: TGTGCCAGCAGACCCGGACTAGCGGGGGAGATCTCCTACGAGCAGTACTTC.